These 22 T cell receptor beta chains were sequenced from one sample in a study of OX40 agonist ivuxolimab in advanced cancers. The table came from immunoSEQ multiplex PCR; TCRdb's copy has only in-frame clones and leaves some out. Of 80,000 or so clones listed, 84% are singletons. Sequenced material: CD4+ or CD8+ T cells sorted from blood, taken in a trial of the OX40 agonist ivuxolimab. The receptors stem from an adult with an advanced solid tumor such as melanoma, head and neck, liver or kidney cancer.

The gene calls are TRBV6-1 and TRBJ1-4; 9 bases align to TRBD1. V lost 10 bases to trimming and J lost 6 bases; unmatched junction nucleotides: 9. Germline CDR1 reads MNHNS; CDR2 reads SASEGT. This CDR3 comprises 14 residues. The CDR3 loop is CATRQGEFYEKLFF. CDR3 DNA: TGTGCCACTCGACAGGGGGAATTTTATGAAAAACTGTTTTTT.

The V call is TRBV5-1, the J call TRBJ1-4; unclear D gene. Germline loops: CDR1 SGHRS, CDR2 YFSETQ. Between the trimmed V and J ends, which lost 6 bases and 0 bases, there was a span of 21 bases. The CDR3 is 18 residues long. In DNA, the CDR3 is TGCGCCAGCAAAGTCGGCGGCCACTACCTTCCAACTAATGAAAAACTGTTTTTT. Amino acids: CASKVGGHYLPTNEKLFF.

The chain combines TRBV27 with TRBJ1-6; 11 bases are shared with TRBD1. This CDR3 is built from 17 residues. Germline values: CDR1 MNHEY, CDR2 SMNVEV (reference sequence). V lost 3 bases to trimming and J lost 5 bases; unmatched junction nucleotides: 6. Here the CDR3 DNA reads TGTGCCAGCAGTTTCCGGGACAGGGGGTATAATAATTCACCCCTCCACTTT. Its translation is CASSFRDRGYNNSPLHF.

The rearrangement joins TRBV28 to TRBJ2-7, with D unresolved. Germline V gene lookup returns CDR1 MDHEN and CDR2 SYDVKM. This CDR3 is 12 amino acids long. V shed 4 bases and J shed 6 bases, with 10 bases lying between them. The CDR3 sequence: CASSYTQAEQYF. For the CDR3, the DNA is TGTGCCAGCAGTTATACACAAGCCGAGCAGTACTTC.

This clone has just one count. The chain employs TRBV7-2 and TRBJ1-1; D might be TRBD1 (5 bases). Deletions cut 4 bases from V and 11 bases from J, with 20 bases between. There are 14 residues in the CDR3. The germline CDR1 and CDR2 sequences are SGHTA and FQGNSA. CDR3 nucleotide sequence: TGTGCCAGCAGCTCGACCGGGACGTTGCTCGAGGCTTTCTTT. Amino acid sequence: CASSSTGTLLEAFF.

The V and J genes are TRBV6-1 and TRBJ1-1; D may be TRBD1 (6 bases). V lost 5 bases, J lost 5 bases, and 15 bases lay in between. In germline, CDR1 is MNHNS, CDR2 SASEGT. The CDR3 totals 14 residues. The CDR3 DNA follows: TGTGCCAGCAGTTTTACCCCAGGGGTGACTGAAGCTTTCTTT. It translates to CASSFTPGVTEAFF.

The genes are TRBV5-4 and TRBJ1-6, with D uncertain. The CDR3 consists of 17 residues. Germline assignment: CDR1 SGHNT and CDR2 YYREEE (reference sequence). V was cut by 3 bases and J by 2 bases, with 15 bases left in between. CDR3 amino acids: CASSSAVERPYNSPLHF. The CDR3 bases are TGTGCCAGCAGCTCGGCAGTAGAAAGGCCCTATAATTCACCCCTCCACTTT.

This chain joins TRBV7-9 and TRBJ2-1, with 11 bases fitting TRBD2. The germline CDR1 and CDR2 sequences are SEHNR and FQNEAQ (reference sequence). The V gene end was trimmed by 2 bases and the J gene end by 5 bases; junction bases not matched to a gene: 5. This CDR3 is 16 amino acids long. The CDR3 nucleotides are TGTGCCAGCAGCTTATCCCTAGCGGGGGGCCACAATGAGCAGTTCTTC. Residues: CASSLSLAGGHNEQFF.

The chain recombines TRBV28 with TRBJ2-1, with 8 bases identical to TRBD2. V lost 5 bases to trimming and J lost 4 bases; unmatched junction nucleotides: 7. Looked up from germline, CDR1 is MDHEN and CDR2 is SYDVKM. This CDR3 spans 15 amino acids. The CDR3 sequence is CASSQAGALYNEQFF. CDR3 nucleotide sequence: TGTGCCAGCAGTCAAGCGGGGGCATTATACAATGAGCAGTTCTTC. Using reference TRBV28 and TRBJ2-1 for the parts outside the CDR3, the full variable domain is DVKVTQSSRYLVKRTGEKVFLECVQDMDHENMFWYRQDPGLGLRLIYFSYDVKMKEKGDIPEGYSVSREKKERFSLILESASTNQTSMYLCASSQAGALYNEQFFGPGTRLTVL.

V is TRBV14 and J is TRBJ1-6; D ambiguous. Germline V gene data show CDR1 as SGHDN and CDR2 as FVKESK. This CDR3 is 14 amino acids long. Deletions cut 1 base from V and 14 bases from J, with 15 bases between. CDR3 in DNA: TGTGCCAGCAGCCAAGTATCAGGAAGGGTAGCCCTCCACTTT. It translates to CASSQVSGRVALHF.

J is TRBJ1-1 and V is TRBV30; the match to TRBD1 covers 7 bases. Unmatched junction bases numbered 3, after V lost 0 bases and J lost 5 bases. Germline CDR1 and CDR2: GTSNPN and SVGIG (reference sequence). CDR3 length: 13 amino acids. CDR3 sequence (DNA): TGTGCCTGGAGTGTGCAGGGGGATACTGAAGCTTTCTTT. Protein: CAWSVQGDTEAFF. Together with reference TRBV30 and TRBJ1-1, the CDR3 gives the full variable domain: SQTIHQWPATLVQPVGSPLSLECTVEGTSNPNLYWYRQAAGRGLQLLFYSVGIGQISSEVPQNLSASRPQDRQFILSSKKLLLSDSGFYLCAWSVQGDTEAFFGQGTRLTVV.

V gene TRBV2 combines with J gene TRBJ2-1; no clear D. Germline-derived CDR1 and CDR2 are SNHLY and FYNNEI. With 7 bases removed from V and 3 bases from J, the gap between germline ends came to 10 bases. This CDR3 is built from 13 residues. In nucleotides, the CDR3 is TGTGCCAGCATAAGGGAACACTACAATGAGCAGTTCTTC. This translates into CASIREHYNEQFF.

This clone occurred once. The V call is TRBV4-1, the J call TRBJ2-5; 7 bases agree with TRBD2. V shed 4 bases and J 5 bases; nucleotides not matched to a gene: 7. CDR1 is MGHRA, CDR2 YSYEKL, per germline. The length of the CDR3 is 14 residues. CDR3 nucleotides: TGCGCCAGCAGCCCCGGGACTATTCTGGAGACCCAGTACTTC. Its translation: CASSPGTILETQYF.

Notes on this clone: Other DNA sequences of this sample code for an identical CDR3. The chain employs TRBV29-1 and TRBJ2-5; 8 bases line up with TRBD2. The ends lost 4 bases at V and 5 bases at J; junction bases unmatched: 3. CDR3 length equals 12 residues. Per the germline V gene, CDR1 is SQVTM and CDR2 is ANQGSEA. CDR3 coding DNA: TGCAGCGTTGTCCCTAGCGGGGAGACCCAGTACTTC. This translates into CSVVPSGETQYF.

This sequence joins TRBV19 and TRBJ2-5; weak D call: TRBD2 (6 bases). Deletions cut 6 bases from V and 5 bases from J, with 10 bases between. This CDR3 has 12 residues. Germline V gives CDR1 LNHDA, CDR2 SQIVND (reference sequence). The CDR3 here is CASSGSDETQYF. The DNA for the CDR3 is TGTGCCAGTAGCGGGAGCGACGAGACCCAGTACTTC. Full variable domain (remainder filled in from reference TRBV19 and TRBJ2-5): DGGITQSPKYLFRKEGQNVTLSCEQNLNHDAMYWYRQDPGQGLRLIYYSQIVNDFQKGDIAEGYSVSREKKESFPLTVTSAQKNPTAFYLCASSGSDETQYFGPGTRLLVL.

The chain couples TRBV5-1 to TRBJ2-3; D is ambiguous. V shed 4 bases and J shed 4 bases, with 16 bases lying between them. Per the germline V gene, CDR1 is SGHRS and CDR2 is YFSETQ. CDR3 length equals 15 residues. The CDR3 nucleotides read TGCGCCAGCAGCCCCGGTGGCTCAGGACCAGATACGCAGTATTTT. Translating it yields CASSPGGSGPDTQYF. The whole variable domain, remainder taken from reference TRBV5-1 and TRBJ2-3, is KAGVTQTPRYLIKTRGQQVTLSCSPISGHRSVSWYQQTPGQGLQFLFEYFSETQRNKGNFPGRFSGRQFSNSRSEMNVSTLELGDSALYLCASSPGGSGPDTQYFGPGTRLTVL.

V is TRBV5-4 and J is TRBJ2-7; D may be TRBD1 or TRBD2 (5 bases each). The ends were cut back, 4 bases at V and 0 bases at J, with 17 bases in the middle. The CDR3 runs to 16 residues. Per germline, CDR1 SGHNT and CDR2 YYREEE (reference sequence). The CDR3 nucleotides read TGTGCCAGCAGCCCTGACCGGGACGTAAGCTCCTACGAGCAGTACTTC. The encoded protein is CASSPDRDVSSYEQYF. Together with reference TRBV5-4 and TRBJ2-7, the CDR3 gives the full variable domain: ETGVTQSPTHLIKTRGQQVTLRCSSQSGHNTVSWYQQALGQGPQFIFQYYREEENGRGNFPPRFSGLQFPNYSSELNVNALELDDSALYLCASSPDRDVSSYEQYFGPGTRLTVT.

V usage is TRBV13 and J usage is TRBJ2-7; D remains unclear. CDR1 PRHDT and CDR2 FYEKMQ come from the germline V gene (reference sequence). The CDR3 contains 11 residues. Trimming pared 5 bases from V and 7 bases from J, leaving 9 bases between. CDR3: CASSPSGEQYF. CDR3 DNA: TGTGCCAGCAGCCCATCTGGAGAGCAGTACTTC.

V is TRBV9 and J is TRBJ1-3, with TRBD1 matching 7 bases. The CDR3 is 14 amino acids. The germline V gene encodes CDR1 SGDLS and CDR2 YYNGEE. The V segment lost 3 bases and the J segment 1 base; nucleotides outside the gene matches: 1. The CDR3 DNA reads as TGTGCCAGCAGCGCAGGGGGATCTGGAAACACCATATATTTT. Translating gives CASSAGGSGNTIYF. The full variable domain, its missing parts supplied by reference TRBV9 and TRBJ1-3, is DSGVTQTPKHLITATGQRVTLRCSPRSGDLSVYWYQQSLDQGLQFLIQYYNGEERAKGNILERFSAQQFPDLHSELNLSSLELGDSALYFCASSAGGSGNTIYFGEGSWLTVV.

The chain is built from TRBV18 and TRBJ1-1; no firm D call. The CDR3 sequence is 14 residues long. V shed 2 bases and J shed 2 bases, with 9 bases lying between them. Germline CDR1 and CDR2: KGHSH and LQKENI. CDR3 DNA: TGTGCCAGCTCACCAATCAACGGCAACACTGAAGCTTTCTTT. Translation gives CASSPINGNTEAFF.

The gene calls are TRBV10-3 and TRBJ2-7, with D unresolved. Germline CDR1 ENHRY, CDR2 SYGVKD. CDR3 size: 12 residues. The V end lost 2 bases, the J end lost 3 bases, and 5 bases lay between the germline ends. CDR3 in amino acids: CAISEPGYEQYF. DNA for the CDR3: TGTGCCATCAGTGAGCCCGGCTACGAGCAGTACTTC.

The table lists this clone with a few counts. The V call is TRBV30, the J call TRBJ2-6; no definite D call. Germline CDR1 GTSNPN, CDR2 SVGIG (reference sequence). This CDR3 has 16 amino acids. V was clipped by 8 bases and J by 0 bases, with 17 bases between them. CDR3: CALGPGRYSGANVLTF. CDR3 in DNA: TGTGCCCTAGGTCCCGGTCGGTACTCTGGGGCCAACGTCCTGACTTTC. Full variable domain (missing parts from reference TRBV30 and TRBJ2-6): SQTIHQWPATLVQPVGSPLSLECTVEGTSNPNLYWYRQAAGRGLQLLFYSVGIGQISSEVPQNLSASRPQDRQFILSSKKLLLSDSGFYLCALGPGRYSGANVLTFGAGSRLTVL.